These 24 T cell receptor beta chains share one sample of origin, sequenced in a study of blood T cell repertoires in COVID-19. Profiling relied on immunoSEQ multiplex PCR, and the TCRdb table lists in-frame clones only, not all of them. There are approximately 76,000 clones in the sample; 75% to 90% occur only once, and about a third lies in the top ten. The specimen was peripheral blood. Receptor source: a woman aged 80 or over with active or convalescent COVID-19.

The genes are TRBV7-8 and TRBJ1-1; 9 nucleotides line up with TRBD1. The CDR3 contains 14 residues. From germline, CDR1 is SGHVS and CDR2 FQNEAQ. V lost 7 bases to trimming and J lost 9 bases; unmatched junction nucleotides: 12. The CDR3: CASIGTGNVGKAFF. Written as DNA, the CDR3 is TGTGCCAGCATTGGGACAGGGAACGTCGGGAAAGCTTTCTTT.

The V and J genes are TRBV30 and TRBJ1-6, with D maybe TRBD1 (5 bases). The ends were cut back, 2 bases at V and 15 bases at J, with 14 bases in the middle. This CDR3 is 12 amino acids long. The germline gives CDR1 GTSNPN, CDR2 SVGIG (reference sequence). The DNA of the CDR3 is TGTGCCTGGAGTCCCCGAACAAGGGGCCTCCACTTT. The encoded protein is CAWSPRTRGLHF.

J is TRBJ1-6 and V is TRBV6-2 or TRBV6-3; 10 bases are shared with TRBD1. V shed 5 bases and J 7 bases; nucleotides not matched to a gene: 5. This CDR3 is 15 amino acids long. Germline V gene data show CDR1 as MNHEY and CDR2 as SVGEGT. This CDR3 is CASSLSGQGNSPLHF. The DNA for the CDR3 is TGTGCCAGCAGTCTCTCGGGACAGGGGAATTCACCCCTCCACTTT.

Only a few counts were recorded for this clone. Other DNA sequences from this sample encode an identical CDR3 as well. The gene calls are TRBV3-1 (or the pseudogene TRBV3-2) and TRBJ2-7; D is possibly TRBD1 (6 bases). The CDR3 has 14 amino acids. V lost 2 bases, J lost 3 bases, and 11 bases lay in between. Germline-derived CDR1 and CDR2 are LGHDT and YNNKEL (reference sequence). The CDR3 nucleotides are TGTGCCAGCAGCCAATCGACAGGTGGCTACGAGCAGTACTTC. Protein product: CASSQSTGGYEQYF.

V gene TRBV3-1 (or the pseudogene TRBV3-2) combines with J gene TRBJ2-5; TRBD2 aligns across 8 bases. The CDR3 consists of 14 residues. Looked up from germline, CDR1 is LGHDT and CDR2 is YNNKEL (reference sequence). J lost 2 bases, V lost 2 bases, and 1 base had no gene match. The CDR3 nucleotides are TGTGCCAGCAGCCAACCGGGGGGGCAAGAGACCCAGTACTTC. Translated: CASSQPGGQETQYF.

CDR3: CAWSATRGFGYGYTF. The CDR3 nucleotides are TGTGCCTGGAGTGCCACCAGGGGGTTTGGCTATGGCTACACCTTC. The rearrangement links TRBV30 to TRBJ1-2; 7 positions match TRBD1. This CDR3 has 15 amino acids. After removal of 1 base from V and 4 bases from J, the junction contained 9 bases not matched to a gene. CDR1 is GTSNPN and CDR2 is SVGIG in the germline V gene (reference sequence).

The DNA of the CDR3 is TGTGCCAGCAGCTTAGGGAGCGGGGGGGCTTACAATGAGCAGTTCTTC. Translation: CASSLGSGGAYNEQFF. This chain connects TRBV7-7 to TRBJ2-1, with 10 positions matching TRBD2. Germline V gives CDR1 SSHAT, CDR2 FNYEAQ (reference sequence). Trimming removed 1 base from V and 4 bases from J; junction bases left unmatched: 4. The CDR3 sequence is 16 residues long.

V is TRBV10-2 and J is TRBJ2-4, with D possibly TRBD1 on 6 matching bases. The V end was cut by 5 bases, the J end by 3 bases, with 17 bases between. Germline V gene sequence: CDR1 WSHSY, CDR2 SAAADI. The length of the CDR3 is 16 residues. DNA for the CDR3: TGCGCCAGCAGTAACCACAGGGAATGGAGCAAAAACATTCAGTACTTC. Translated, it gives CASSNHREWSKNIQYF.

The chain links TRBV30 to TRBJ1-5, with D possibly being TRBD1 (5 bases). From germline, CDR1 is GTSNPN and CDR2 SVGIG (reference sequence). V lost 3 bases, J lost 4 bases, and 19 bases lay in between. The CDR3 has 16 amino acids. This CDR3 reads CAWSTGRPGVNQPQHF. In DNA, the CDR3 is TGTGCCTGGAGCACGGGCAGGCCGGGGGTGAATCAGCCCCAGCATTTT.

This rearrangement joins TRBV28 to TRBJ2-3, with 8 bases that match TRBD2. J was trimmed by 0 bases and V by 11 bases; bases with no gene match: 10. The CDR3 is 15 residues long. Germline V gives CDR1 MDHEN, CDR2 SYDVKM. The CDR3 DNA reads TGTGCCTCTAAGATCGGGGGGGAGAGCACAGATACGCAGTATTTT. Translation gives CASKIGGESTDTQYF.

This clone was seen a handful of times. The V and J genes are TRBV4-3 and TRBJ1-3, with D possibly matching TRBD1 (5 bases). Per the germline V gene, CDR1 is LGHNA and CDR2 is YSLEER. Trimming removed 1 base at V and 3 bases at J, with 13 bases between. This CDR3 is 16 amino acids long. CDR3 DNA sequence: TGCGCCAGCAGCCAAGCGTCCGACAGTCTTGGAAACACCATATATTTT. Its translation is CASSQASDSLGNTIYF.

The V call is TRBV19, the J call TRBJ2-5, with a tentative D call TRBD2 (6 bases). The CDR3 loop spans 15 amino acids. V was trimmed by 3 bases and J by 2 bases, leaving 13 bases between them. Per germline, CDR1 LNHDA and CDR2 SQIVND (reference sequence). The CDR3 DNA reads as TGTGCCAGTAGTATTCTCTTGGGGGGTCAAGAGACCCAGTACTTC. As protein: CASSILLGGQETQYF. Full variable domain (rest looked up from reference TRBV19 and TRBJ2-5): DGGITQSPKYLFRKEGQNVTLSCEQNLNHDAMYWYRQDPGQGLRLIYYSQIVNDFQKGDIAEGYSVSREKKESFPLTVTSAQKNPTAFYLCASSILLGGQETQYFGPGTRLLVL.

The chain combines TRBV6-2 or TRBV6-3 with TRBJ1-5, with 8 bases fitting TRBD1. Germline loops: CDR1 MNHEY, CDR2 SVGEGT. The length of the CDR3 is 17 residues. Trimming at V came to 5 bases and at J to 7 bases, leaving 16 bases not matched to a gene. Here the CDR3 DNA reads TGTGCCAGCAGTCTATCGGATGGACAGGGTACTAACCAGCCCCAGCATTTT. Encoded protein: CASSLSDGQGTNQPQHF.

DNA of the CDR3: TGTGCCAGCAGTTTATCGGCCTCTAGGAACACTGAAGCTTTCTTT. Protein sequence: CASSLSASRNTEAFF. The V call is TRBV28, the J call TRBJ1-1; D gene uncertain. V lost 1 base to trimming and J lost 1 base, with 10 bases between them. The CDR3 contains 15 residues. Germline V gives CDR1 MDHEN, CDR2 SYDVKM.

The chain employs TRBV24-1 and TRBJ2-7; TRBD1 agrees at 8 bases. The CDR3 length is 15 residues. J lost 2 bases, V lost 5 bases, and 7 bases had no gene match. Germline values: CDR1 KGHDR, CDR2 SFDVKD. In DNA, the CDR3 is TGTGCCACCAGTGGCAAGACAGGGGCAACCTACGAGCAGTACTTC. This translates into CATSGKTGATYEQYF.

J is TRBJ1-2 and V is TRBV5-8; D not certain. This CDR3 has 13 residues. Germline-derived CDR1 and CDR2 are SGHTS and YDEGEE. Trimming removed 1 base from V and 3 bases from J, with 7 bases in between. The CDR3 sequence is CASSLSLDYGYTF. The CDR3 coding sequence is TGTGCCAGCAGCTTGAGCTTGGACTATGGCTACACCTTC.

The chain joins TRBV24-1 to TRBJ1-1, with D maybe TRBD1 (5 bases). V was cut by 4 bases and J by 10 bases, with 6 bases left in between. The CDR3 is 10 amino acids. Per the germline V gene, CDR1 is KGHDR and CDR2 is SFDVKD. As DNA, the CDR3 is TGTGCCACCAGTGAAAGGGGAGCTTTCTTT. It yields the protein CATSERGAFF.

As DNA, the CDR3 is TGCGCCAGCAGCCAGGACCGGGACAGGGTGACTATTAACTATGGCTACACCTTC. Its protein is CASSQDRDRVTINYGYTF. V is TRBV4-1 and J is TRBJ1-2, with 9 bases lining up with TRBD1. The CDR3 runs 18 residues. The trim removed 3 bases at V and 1 base at J, leaving 12 bases unmatched. Germline CDR1 MGHRA, CDR2 YSYEKL.

This rearrangement joins TRBV30 to TRBJ2-5; maybe TRBD2 (7 bases). The CDR3 sequence is 20 residues long. CDR1 and CDR2 from the germline V gene are GTSNPN and SVGIG (reference sequence). Trimming took 0 bases from V and 3 from J, leaving 29 bases between them. CDR3 amino acids: CAWSVLFGSLGGGAEETQYF. The CDR3 bases are TGTGCCTGGAGTGTACTGTTTGGGTCACTTGGGGGGGGCGCGGAAGAGACCCAGTACTTC.

This chain uses TRBV21-1 with TRBJ2-3; the table assigns TRBD2, which was not confirmed against the DNA. TRBV21-1 corresponds to a pseudogene. The CDR3 runs to 19 residues. CDR3 DNA sequence: TGTGCCAGCAGCCACGATTCCCTATACAGCGGGGCGGGGACAGATACGCAGTATTTT. This encodes CASSHDSLYSGAGTDTQYF.

The gene calls are TRBV7-2 and TRBJ1-1; the match to TRBD1 covers 8 bases. From germline, CDR1 is SGHTA and CDR2 FQGNSA. The V and J ends lost 1 base and 0 bases, in that order; junction bases with no gene match: 1. The CDR3 covers 15 residues. CDR3 in amino acids: CASSLGTGLNTEAFF. The CDR3 DNA is TGTGCCAGCAGCTTAGGGACAGGGTTGAACACTGAAGCTTTCTTT.

V and J are TRBV29-1 and TRBJ1-2, with 10 bases lining up with TRBD1. Germline V gene sequence: CDR1 SQVTM, CDR2 ANQGSEA. The CDR3 is 13 residues long. The J segment lost 8 bases and the V segment lost 7 bases, leaving 10 bases of the junction unmatched. CDR3 nucleotides: TGCAGCGGTAGGACAGGGGGGAACGACGGCTACACCTTC. Its protein product is CSGRTGGNDGYTF.

This chain links TRBV12-2 with TRBJ1-5; the DNA was not compared with TRBD1, the D call given in the table. TRBV12-2 is reported as a pseudogene. The CDR3 has 18 amino acids. The CDR3, as DNA: TGTGCAAGTCGCTCCGAGGACAGGCGAGGACCGTTCAATCAGCCCCAGCATTTT. Translating gives CASRSEDRRGPFNQPQHF.

The chain employs TRBV7-9 and TRBJ1-6, with D perhaps TRBD1 (5 bases). Trimming stripped 5 bases from V and 5 bases from J, with 10 bases between. Germline V gives CDR1 SEHNR, CDR2 FQNEAQ (reference sequence). There are 14 residues in the CDR3. CDR3 protein: CASSQDTDNSPLHF. The CDR3 DNA is TGTGCCAGCAGCCAGGACACGGATAATTCACCCCTCCACTTT.